This T cell receptor beta chain derives from a study of blood T cell repertoires in COVID-19. Study at large: Donors in the United States, Italy and Spain gave samples during acute or convalescent COVID-19. The cDNA or gDNA used as material had been derived from T cells, B-cell-depleted T cells, or PBMCs.

As regards this clone: Germline is not matched at one junction end, which may reflect a read error.

From germline, CDR1 is MNHEY and CDR2 SVGAGI. The CDR3 loop spans 12 amino acids. Authors' analysis steps: Nucleated cell number was recorded as an estimate derived from reference gene primer amplification. Clones were read by immunoSEQ multiplex PCR, and TCRdb kept only the in-frame ones, dropping some. The V and J calls and the clone size are those of that table, but D and trimming were determined from the DNA. Among roughly 100,000 clones listed, less than 90% were seen once. Source material: peripheral blood. This chain connects TRBV6-5 to TRBJ2-1; the D is unclear. The sequence was collected from a human donor in a cohort sampled during active COVID-19. The CDR3 is CASSNSSGKQFF. The CDR3 DNA reads as TGTGCCAGCAGTAACTCTTCGGGTAAGCAGTTCTTC.